The next 21 T cell receptor beta chains were all read from a single sample in a study of shared clonotypes between healthy human individuals. Only in-frame clones appear in the TCRdb table, and some are missing; sequencing was by immunoSEQ multiplex PCR. The sample has about 2.5 million clones; approximately 90% are singletons. Sequencing was done on a sample of naive CD4+ T cells from PBMCs. The subset is: CD45RA+ positively selected. The receptors here all came from a man aged 18 to 30 in good health. Some clones in this sample may be carry-over from other donors' samples.

This clone was seen just once. The J gene is TRBJ1-3, the V gene TRBV11-2; D is ambiguous. Trimming stripped 2 bases from V and 0 bases from J, with 5 bases between. Germline V gene data show CDR1 as SGHAT and CDR2 as FQNNGV. The CDR3 runs to 14 residues. The CDR3 loop is CASSLYSSGNTIYF. Here the CDR3 DNA reads TGTGCCAGCAGCTTATATAGCTCTGGAAACACCATATATTTT.

This clone was counted many times. The same CDR3 is also encoded by other DNA sequences in this sample. The chain is built from TRBV18 and TRBJ2-5, with D unresolved. Germline-derived CDR1 and CDR2 are KGHSH and LQKENI. The CDR3 covers 11 residues. Deletions cut 3 bases from V and 1 base from J, with 0 bases between. The CDR3 DNA follows: TGTGCCAGCTCACCCCAAGAGACCCAGTACTTC. This encodes CASSPQETQYF.

The CDR3 nucleotides are TGTGCCAGCAGCTTAGTGCCGGGACTAGCCTACGAGCAGTACTTC. Translated, it gives CASSLVPGLAYEQYF. The chain links TRBV7-9 to TRBJ2-7; 8 bases fit TRBD2. Losses at the gene ends were 1 base for V and 2 bases for J; bases not matched to a gene: 4. Germline lookup yields CDR1 SEHNR and CDR2 FQNEAQ (reference sequence). CDR3 size: 15 residues.

The V and J genes are TRBV20-1 and TRBJ2-7, with unresolved D. Germline V lookup: CDR1 DFQATT, CDR2 SNEGSKA (reference sequence). The germline V and J ends were trimmed by 5 bases and 6 bases, with 8 bases remaining between them. The CDR3 is 10 residues long. For the CDR3, the DNA is TGCAGTGCTTTTAGAGGCGAGCAGTACTTC. This gives the protein CSAFRGEQYF.

Note on this clone: In the same sample, other DNA sequences code for this CDR3. This rearrangement joins TRBV9 to TRBJ2-7, with TRBD2 identical over 11 bases. V was pared by 2 bases and J by 0 bases, with 1 base of the junction left unmatched. The CDR3 is 15 residues long. Germline lookup yields CDR1 SGDLS and CDR2 YYNGEE. CDR3: CASSVLAGGSYEQYF. CDR3 sequence (DNA): TGTGCCAGCAGCGTTCTAGCGGGGGGCTCCTACGAGCAGTACTTC.

The chain combines TRBV18 with TRBJ2-3; D call uncertain. CDR3 size: 13 residues. CDR1 and CDR2 from the germline V gene are KGHSH and LQKENI. V was clipped by 1 base and J by 5 bases, with 7 bases between them. The CDR3 is CASSPQGRDTQYF. CDR3 coding DNA: TGTGCCAGCTCACCACAGGGTAGAGATACGCAGTATTTT.

Comments on this clone: The sample has other DNA sequences that encode this CDR3 too. V and J are TRBV6-5 and TRBJ2-3; tentative D call: TRBD1 (6 bases). Germline-derived CDR1 and CDR2 are MNHEY and SVGAGI. The CDR3 spans 13 residues. The V gene lost 6 bases and the J gene lost 0 bases, with 7 bases spanning the gap. The CDR3 DNA follows: TGTGCCAGCAGACAGGGAAGCACAGATACGCAGTATTTT. Its translation is CASRQGSTDTQYF.

J is TRBJ1-4 and V is TRBV9; 9 bases fit TRBD1. Trimming removed 4 bases from V and 5 bases from J; junction bases left unmatched: 6. This CDR3 contains 15 residues. CDR1 is SGDLS, CDR2 YYNGEE, per germline. The CDR3 DNA sequence: TGTGCCAGCAGCTCCAGACAGGGGGGGAATGAAAAACTGTTTTTT. Its translation is CASSSRQGGNEKLFF.

This chain connects TRBV27 to TRBJ1-4; maybe TRBD1 (5 bases). There are 14 residues in the CDR3. Trimming shortened V by 0 bases and J by 5 bases, and 7 bases separated the two germline ends. Germline values: CDR1 MNHEY, CDR2 SMNVEV (reference sequence). The CDR3 sequence: CASSLSRANEKLFF. The CDR3 DNA is TGTGCCAGCAGTTTATCCAGGGCGAATGAAAAACTGTTTTTT. Together with reference TRBV27 and TRBJ1-4, the CDR3 gives the full variable domain: EAQVTQNPRYLITVTGKKLTVTCSQNMNHEYMSWYRQDPGLGLRQIYYSMNVEVTDKGDVPEGYKVSRKEKRNFPLILESPSPNQTSLYFCASSLSRANEKLFFGSGTQLSVL.

This rearrangement joins TRBV7-2 to TRBJ2-7, with 8 bases matching TRBD2. The CDR3 totals 14 residues. Trimming took 5 bases from V and 7 from J; bases not matched to a gene: 10. Germline CDR1 SGHTA, CDR2 FQGNSA. The CDR3 region has the DNA TGTGCCAGCAGCCCAGGACTAGCTTCGGGTGAGCAGTACTTC. As protein: CASSPGLASGEQYF.

The rearrangement joins TRBV2 to TRBJ1-1, with a possible D match to TRBD1 (5 bases). V was trimmed by 2 bases and J by 4 bases, leaving 14 bases between them. Germline CDR1 and CDR2: SNHLY and FYNNEI. The CDR3 extends over 15 amino acids. The CDR3 region has the DNA TGTGCCAGCAGTGAACGTTTCAGGGTGGCCACTGAAGCTTTCTTT. Translated: CASSERFRVATEAFF.

The chain joins TRBV30 to TRBJ1-4, with D tentatively TRBD1 (5 bases). This CDR3 spans 16 amino acids. Trimming removed 6 bases at V and 0 bases at J, with 17 bases between. CDR1 is GTSNPN, CDR2 SVGIG, per germline (reference sequence). CDR3 coding DNA: TGTGCCTGTGGGACGGCGGATCCTTCAACTAATGAAAAACTGTTTTTT. Protein: CACGTADPSTNEKLFF.

Details on this clone: Other DNA sequences of this sample code for an identical CDR3. The J gene is TRBJ2-1, the V gene TRBV5-1; possible D gene TRBD1, 6 bases. In germline, CDR1 is SGHRS, CDR2 YFSETQ. The CDR3 is made up of 14 amino acids. Between the trimmed V and J ends, which lost 3 bases and 1 base, there was a span of 8 bases. The CDR3 DNA reads TGCGCCAGCAGCTCGGACAGATCCTACAATGAGCAGTTCTTC. This encodes CASSSDRSYNEQFF. Drawing the rest from reference TRBV5-1 and TRBJ2-1, the complete variable domain is KAGVTQTPRYLIKTRGQQVTLSCSPISGHRSVSWYQQTPGQGLQFLFEYFSETQRNKGNFPGRFSGRQFSNSRSEMNVSTLELGDSALYLCASSSDRSYNEQFFGPGTRLTVL.

This chain connects TRBV28 to TRBJ1-1; 9 bases agree with TRBD1. The CDR3 covers 16 residues. The V segment lost 5 bases and the J segment 7 bases; nucleotides outside the gene matches: 14. CDR1 and CDR2 (germline): MDHEN, SYDVKM. The CDR3 DNA reads as TGTGCCAGCAGTCAACCCCCGGGACAGGGTGCCGTTGAAGCTTTCTTT. This gives the protein CASSQPPGQGAVEAFF.

The rearrangement links TRBV10-2 to TRBJ2-1, with 9 bases matching TRBD2. Per germline, CDR1 WSHSY and CDR2 SAAADI. The V gene end was trimmed by 3 bases and the J gene end by 3 bases; junction bases not matched to a gene: 6. The CDR3 has 16 residues. The CDR3 DNA is TGCGCCAGCAGTGACCGACTAGCGGAACACTACAATGAGCAGTTCTTC. Residues: CASSDRLAEHYNEQFF.

The V call is TRBV5-4, the J call TRBJ2-5, with 11 bases identical to TRBD2. J gave up 7 bases and V 0 bases, and 11 bases lay outside the gene matches. From germline, CDR1 is SGHNT and CDR2 YYREEE (reference sequence). The CDR3 runs to 17 residues. The CDR3, as DNA: TGTGCCAGCAGCTTGGTGGTGGGACTAGCGGCTTTGGGGACCCAGTACTTC. This codes for CASSLVVGLAALGTQYF.

This rearrangement joins TRBV5-1 to TRBJ2-5; tentatively, D is TRBD1 (6 bases). The V end was cut by 4 bases, the J end by 3 bases, with 16 bases between. The germline V gene encodes CDR1 SGHRS and CDR2 YFSETQ. CDR3 size: 15 residues. The DNA of the CDR3 is TGCGCCAGCAGCCAACCACGTGCAGGGGAAGAGACCCAGTACTTC. Its translation: CASSQPRAGEETQYF.

The chain is built from TRBV2 and TRBJ2-3, with 7 bases identical to TRBD1. This CDR3 spans 14 amino acids. With V trimmed by 8 bases and J by 4 bases, 9 bases remained unmatched. From germline, CDR1 is SNHLY and CDR2 FYNNEI. This chain's CDR3 is CASSRTGWADTQYF. The CDR3 DNA follows: TGTGCCAGCTCTAGGACAGGTTGGGCAGATACGCAGTATTTT.

The V gene is TRBV27, the J gene TRBJ2-3, with 8 nucleotides matching TRBD1. The junction had 5 bases not matched to a gene; V was cut back by 6 bases and J by 3 bases. CDR1 is MNHEY and CDR2 is SMNVEV in the germline V gene (reference sequence). The CDR3 extends over 14 amino acids. The CDR3 region is CASSWTGWTDTQYF. CDR3 sequence (DNA): TGTGCCAGCAGCTGGACAGGGTGGACAGATACGCAGTATTTT.

The CDR3 loop is CASGRGGYEQYF. CDR3 sequence (DNA): TGTGCCAGCGGAAGAGGGGGTTACGAGCAGTACTTC. The chain is built from TRBV7-2 and TRBJ2-7; tentatively, D is TRBD1 (6 bases). This CDR3 contains 12 residues. CDR1 and CDR2 from the germline V gene are SGHTA and FQGNSA. Between the trimmed V and J ends, which lost 8 bases and 4 bases, there was a span of 12 bases.

The gene calls are TRBV5-1 and TRBJ1-1; maybe TRBD1 (6 bases). Germline-derived CDR1 and CDR2 are SGHRS and YFSETQ. V dropped 1 base and J dropped 6 bases, with 13 bases sitting between them. This CDR3 contains 14 residues. The CDR3, as DNA: TGCGCCAGCAGCTTGTCCGGGGGCCCCTCTGAAGCTTTCTTT. Translating gives CASSLSGGPSEAFF.